This TCR beta chain was observed in a study of blood T cell repertoires in COVID-19. Study processing details: How many nucleated cells were present was estimated from reference gene primer amplification. TCRdb keeps only in-frame clones here, not all; method: immunoSEQ multiplex PCR. The D gene and trimming were derived from the DNA, and the V and J assignments and clone size from that table. The data contain 190,000 or so clones, 87% of them singletons. This CDR3 is built from 13 residues. Germline V lookup: CDR1 MNHEY, CDR2 SVGAGI. Trimming removed 5 bases from V and 6 bases from J; junction bases left unmatched: 5. All enrollees were roughly 18 to 90 years old and from under 25 US areas. Cohort assignment relied on participant-reported clinical history.

The sample was PBMCs or T cells enriched from blood (not recorded which). The sequence was obtained from a man between 18 and 29 years old with acute COVID-19. The chain links TRBV6-5 to TRBJ2-7, with 9 bases matching TRBD2. CDR3 protein: CASSTGTSFEQYF. CDR3 DNA sequence: TGTGCCAGCAGTACCGGGACTAGCTTCGAGCAGTACTTC.